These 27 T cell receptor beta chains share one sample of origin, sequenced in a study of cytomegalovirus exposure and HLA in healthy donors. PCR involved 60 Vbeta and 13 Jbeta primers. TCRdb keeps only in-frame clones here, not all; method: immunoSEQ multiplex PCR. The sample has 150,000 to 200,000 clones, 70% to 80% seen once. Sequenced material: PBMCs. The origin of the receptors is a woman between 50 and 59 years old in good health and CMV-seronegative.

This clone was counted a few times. The CDR3 nucleotides read TGTGCCAGCAGCTTATCGGGACAGCGGGATGGCTACACCTTC. It encodes CASSLSGQRDGYTF. This chain joins TRBV7-2 and TRBJ1-2, with 7 bases lining up with TRBD1. CDR3 length: 14 amino acids. V trimming: 2 bases; J trimming: 6 bases; junction bases outside the gene matches: 6. Germline lookup yields CDR1 SGHTA and CDR2 FQGNSA.

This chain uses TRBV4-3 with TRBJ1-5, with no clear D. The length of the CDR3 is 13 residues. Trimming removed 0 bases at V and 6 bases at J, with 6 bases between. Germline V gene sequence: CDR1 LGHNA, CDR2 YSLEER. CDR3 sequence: CASSQDRGQPQHF. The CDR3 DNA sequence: TGCGCCAGCAGCCAAGATCGGGGTCAGCCCCAGCATTTT.

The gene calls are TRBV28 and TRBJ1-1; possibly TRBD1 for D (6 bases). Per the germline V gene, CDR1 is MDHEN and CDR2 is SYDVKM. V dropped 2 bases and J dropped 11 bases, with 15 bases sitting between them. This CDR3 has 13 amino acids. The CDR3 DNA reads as TGTGCCAGCAGTTTACGGGGGGCAGGGTGGGCTTTCTTT. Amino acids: CASSLRGAGWAFF.

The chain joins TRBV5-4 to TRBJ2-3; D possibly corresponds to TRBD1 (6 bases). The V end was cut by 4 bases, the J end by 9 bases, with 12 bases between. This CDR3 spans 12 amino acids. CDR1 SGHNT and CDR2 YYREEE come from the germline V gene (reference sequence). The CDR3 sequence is CASSVDRSTQYF. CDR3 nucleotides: TGTGCCAGCAGCGTAGACAGGAGCACGCAGTATTTT.

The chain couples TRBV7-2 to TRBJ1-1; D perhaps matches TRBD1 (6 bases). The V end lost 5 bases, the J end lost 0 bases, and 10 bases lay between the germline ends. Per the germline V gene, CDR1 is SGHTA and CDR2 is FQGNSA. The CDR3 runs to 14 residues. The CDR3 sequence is CASSPGTLNTEAFF. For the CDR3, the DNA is TGTGCCAGCAGCCCCGGGACACTGAACACTGAAGCTTTCTTT.

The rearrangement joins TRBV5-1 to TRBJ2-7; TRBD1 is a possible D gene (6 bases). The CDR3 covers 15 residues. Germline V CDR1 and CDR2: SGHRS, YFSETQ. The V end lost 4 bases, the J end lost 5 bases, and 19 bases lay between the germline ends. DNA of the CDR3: TGCGCCAGCAGCCAAGACAGGTCCGGAAACAACGAGCAGTACTTC. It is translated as CASSQDRSGNNEQYF. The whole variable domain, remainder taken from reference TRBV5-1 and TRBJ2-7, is KAGVTQTPRYLIKTRGQQVTLSCSPISGHRSVSWYQQTPGQGLQFLFEYFSETQRNKGNFPGRFSGRQFSNSRSEMNVSTLELGDSALYLCASSQDRSGNNEQYFGPGTRLTVT.

The CDR3 reads CASSHRVKDEKLFF. Written as DNA, the CDR3 is TGTGCCAGCAGCCACAGGGTGAAAGATGAAAAACTGTTTTTT. J is TRBJ1-4 and V is TRBV14; D might be TRBD1 (5 bases). The CDR3 extends over 14 amino acids. V shed 3 bases and J shed 6 bases, with 11 bases lying between them. Germline CDR1 and CDR2: SGHDN and FVKESK.

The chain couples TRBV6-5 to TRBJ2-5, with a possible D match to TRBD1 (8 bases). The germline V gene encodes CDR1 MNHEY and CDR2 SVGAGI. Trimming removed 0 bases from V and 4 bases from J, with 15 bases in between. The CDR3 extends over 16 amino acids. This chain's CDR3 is CASSYSGGGTGETQYF. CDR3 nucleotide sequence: TGTGCCAGCAGTTACTCCGGGGGAGGGACAGGAGAGACCCAGTACTTC.

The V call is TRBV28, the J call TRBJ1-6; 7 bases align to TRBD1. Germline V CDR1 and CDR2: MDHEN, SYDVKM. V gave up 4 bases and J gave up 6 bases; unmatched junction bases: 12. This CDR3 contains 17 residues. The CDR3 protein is CASSSHKGQITNSPLHF. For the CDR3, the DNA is TGTGCCAGCAGTTCCCACAAGGGACAGATTACTAATTCACCCCTCCACTTT.

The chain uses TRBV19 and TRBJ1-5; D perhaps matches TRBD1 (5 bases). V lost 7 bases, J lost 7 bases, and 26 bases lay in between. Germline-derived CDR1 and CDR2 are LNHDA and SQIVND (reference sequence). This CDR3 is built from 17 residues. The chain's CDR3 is CASTPRGSGPAEQPQHF. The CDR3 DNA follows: TGTGCCAGTACCCCCCGGGGGTCGGGGCCTGCAGAACAGCCCCAGCATTTT.

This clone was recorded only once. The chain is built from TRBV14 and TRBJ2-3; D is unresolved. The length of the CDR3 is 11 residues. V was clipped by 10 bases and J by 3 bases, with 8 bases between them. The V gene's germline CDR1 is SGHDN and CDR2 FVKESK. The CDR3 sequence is CATSETDTQYF. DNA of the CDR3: TGTGCCACCTCTGAGACAGATACGCAGTATTTT.

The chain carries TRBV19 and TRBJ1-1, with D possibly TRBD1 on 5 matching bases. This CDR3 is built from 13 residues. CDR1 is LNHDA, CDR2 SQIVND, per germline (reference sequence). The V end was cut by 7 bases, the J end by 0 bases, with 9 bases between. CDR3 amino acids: CASTQGVNTEAFF. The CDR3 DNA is TGTGCCAGTACCCAGGGCGTGAACACTGAAGCTTTCTTT.

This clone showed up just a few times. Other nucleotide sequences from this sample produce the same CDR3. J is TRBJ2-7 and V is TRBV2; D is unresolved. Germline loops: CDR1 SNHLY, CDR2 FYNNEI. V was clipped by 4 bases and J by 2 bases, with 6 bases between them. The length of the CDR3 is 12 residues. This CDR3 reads CASSVSTYEQYF. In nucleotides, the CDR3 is TGTGCCAGCAGTGTTTCTACCTACGAGCAGTACTTC.

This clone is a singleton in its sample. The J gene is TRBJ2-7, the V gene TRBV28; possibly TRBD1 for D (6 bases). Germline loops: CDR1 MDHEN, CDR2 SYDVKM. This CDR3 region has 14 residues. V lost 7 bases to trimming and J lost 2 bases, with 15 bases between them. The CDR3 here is CASTDNRAAYEQYF. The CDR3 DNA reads TGTGCCAGCACTGATAACAGGGCTGCCTACGAGCAGTACTTC.

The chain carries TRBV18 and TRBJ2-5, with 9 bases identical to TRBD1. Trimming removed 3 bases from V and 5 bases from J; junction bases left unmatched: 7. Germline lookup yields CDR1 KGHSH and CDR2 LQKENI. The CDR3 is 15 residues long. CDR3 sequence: CASSPQQGARETQYF. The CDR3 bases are TGTGCCAGCTCACCGCAACAGGGGGCGCGGGAGACCCAGTACTTC.

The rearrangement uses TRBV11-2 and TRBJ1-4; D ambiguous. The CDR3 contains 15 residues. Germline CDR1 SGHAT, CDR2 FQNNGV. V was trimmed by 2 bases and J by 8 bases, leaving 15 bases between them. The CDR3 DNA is TGTGCCAGCAGCTTAAGGCGTCAGGCTGGGGAAAAACTGTTTTTT. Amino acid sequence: CASSLRRQAGEKLFF.

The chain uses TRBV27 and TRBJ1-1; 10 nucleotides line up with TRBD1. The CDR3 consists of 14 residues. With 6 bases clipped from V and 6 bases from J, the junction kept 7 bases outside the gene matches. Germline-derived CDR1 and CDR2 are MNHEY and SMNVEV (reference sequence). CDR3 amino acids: CASRRRQGAAEAFF. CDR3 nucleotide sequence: TGTGCCAGCAGACGTAGACAGGGGGCGGCTGAAGCTTTCTTT.

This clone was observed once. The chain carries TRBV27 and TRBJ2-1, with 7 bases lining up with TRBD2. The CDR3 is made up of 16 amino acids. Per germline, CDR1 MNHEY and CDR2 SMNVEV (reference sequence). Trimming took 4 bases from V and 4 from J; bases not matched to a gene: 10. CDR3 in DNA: TGTGCCAGCAGTTCGCTCATCGGGACTACGTACAATGAGCAGTTCTTC. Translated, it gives CASSSLIGTTYNEQFF.

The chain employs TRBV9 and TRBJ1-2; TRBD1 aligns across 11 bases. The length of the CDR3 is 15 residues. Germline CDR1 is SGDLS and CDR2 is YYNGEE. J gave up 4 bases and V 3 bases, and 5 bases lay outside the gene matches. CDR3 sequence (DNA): TGTGCCAGCAGCGGGACAGGGGGCGCCCGCTATGGCTACACCTTC. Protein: CASSGTGGARYGYTF.

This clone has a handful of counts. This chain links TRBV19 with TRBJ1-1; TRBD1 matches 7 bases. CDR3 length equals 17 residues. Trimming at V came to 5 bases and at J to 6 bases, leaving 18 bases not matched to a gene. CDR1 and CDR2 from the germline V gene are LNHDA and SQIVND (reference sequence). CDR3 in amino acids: CASSATYRQGALPEAFF. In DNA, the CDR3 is TGTGCCAGTAGTGCCACGTATAGACAGGGTGCACTCCCTGAAGCTTTCTTT.

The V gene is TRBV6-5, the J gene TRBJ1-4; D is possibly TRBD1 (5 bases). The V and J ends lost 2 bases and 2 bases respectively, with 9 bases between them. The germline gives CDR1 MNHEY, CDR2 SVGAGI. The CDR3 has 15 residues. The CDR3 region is CASSYQGVTNEKLFF. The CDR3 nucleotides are TGTGCCAGCAGTTACCAGGGTGTGACTAATGAAAAACTGTTTTTT.

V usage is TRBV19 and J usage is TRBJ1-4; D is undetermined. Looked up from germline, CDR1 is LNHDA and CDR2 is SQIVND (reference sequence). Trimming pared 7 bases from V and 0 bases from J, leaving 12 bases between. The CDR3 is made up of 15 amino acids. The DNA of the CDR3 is TGTGCCAGTACCCCTTTGTCTGCAACTAATGAAAAACTGTTTTTT. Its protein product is CASTPLSATNEKLFF. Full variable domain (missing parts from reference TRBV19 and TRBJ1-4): DGGITQSPKYLFRKEGQNVTLSCEQNLNHDAMYWYRQDPGQGLRLIYYSQIVNDFQKGDIAEGYSVSREKKESFPLTVTSAQKNPTAFYLCASTPLSATNEKLFFGSGTQLSVL.

CDR3 protein: CASEGDQGRNDYTF. The CDR3 region has the DNA TGTGCCAGCGAGGGGGATCAGGGAAGAAATGACTACACCTTC. This chain connects TRBV9 to TRBJ1-2, with D perhaps TRBD1 (6 bases). The V gene lost 7 bases and the J gene lost 10 bases, with 23 bases spanning the gap. The CDR3 spans 14 residues. Looked up from germline, CDR1 is SGDLS and CDR2 is YYNGEE.

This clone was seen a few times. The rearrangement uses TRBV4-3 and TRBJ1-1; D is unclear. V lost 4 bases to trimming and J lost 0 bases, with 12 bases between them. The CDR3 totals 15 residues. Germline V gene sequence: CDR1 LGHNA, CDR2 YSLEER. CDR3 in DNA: TGCGCCAGCAGCCTTAAGGCGGGGATGAACACTGAAGCTTTCTTT. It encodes CASSLKAGMNTEAFF.

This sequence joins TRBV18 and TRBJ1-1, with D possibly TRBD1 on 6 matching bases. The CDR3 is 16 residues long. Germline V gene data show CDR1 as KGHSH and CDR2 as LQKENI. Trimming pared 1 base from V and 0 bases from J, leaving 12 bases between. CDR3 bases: TGTGCCAGCTCACCACAGAGAGGACAGATGAACACTGAAGCTTTCTTT. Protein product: CASSPQRGQMNTEAFF.

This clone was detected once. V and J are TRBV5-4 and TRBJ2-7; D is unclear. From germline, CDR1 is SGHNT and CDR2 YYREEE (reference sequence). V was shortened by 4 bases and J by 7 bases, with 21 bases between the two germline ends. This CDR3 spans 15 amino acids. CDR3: CASSPTAASSQEQYF. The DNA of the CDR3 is TGTGCCAGCAGCCCGACCGCGGCGTCCTCGCAGGAGCAGTACTTC.

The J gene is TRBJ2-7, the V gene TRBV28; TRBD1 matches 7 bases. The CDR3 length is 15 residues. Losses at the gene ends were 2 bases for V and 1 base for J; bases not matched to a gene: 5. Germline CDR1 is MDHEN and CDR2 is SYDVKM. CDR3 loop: CASSLEGAISYEQYF. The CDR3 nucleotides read TGTGCCAGCAGTTTAGAGGGGGCGATATCCTACGAGCAGTACTTC.